Presented here are 11 T cell receptor beta chains from one specimen sequenced in a study of cytomegalovirus exposure and HLA in healthy donors. Primers included in the PCR were 60 Vbeta and 13 Jbeta primers. Data came from immunoSEQ multiplex PCR; TCRdb stores just in-frame clones and leaves some out. The sample lists around 130,000 clones; approximately 65% were seen once. Material: PBMCs. These receptors were collected from an older woman in good health and CMV-seronegative.

The CDR3 sequence: CATRNWGGLEGEQYF. The CDR3 DNA reads TGTGCCACCCGTAACTGGGGGGGCCTGGAGGGAGAGCAGTACTTC. The chain couples TRBV6-5 to TRBJ2-7, with D perhaps matching TRBD2 (7 bases). In germline, CDR1 is MNHEY, CDR2 SVGAGI. CDR3 length equals 15 residues. V lost 10 bases and J lost 7, with 26 bases in between.

This sequence joins TRBV19 and TRBJ2-3; 7 nucleotides line up with TRBD1. The CDR3 covers 15 residues. V gave up 4 bases and J gave up 4 bases; unmatched junction bases: 8. Germline V lookup: CDR1 LNHDA, CDR2 SQIVND (reference sequence). The CDR3: CASSKPTGTADTQYF. The CDR3 DNA sequence: TGTGCCAGTAGTAAACCGACAGGGACGGCAGATACGCAGTATTTT.

The chain joins TRBV18 to TRBJ1-1; D call uncertain. The CDR3 loop spans 15 amino acids. Trimming pared 4 bases from V and 1 base from J, leaving 13 bases between. From germline, CDR1 is KGHSH and CDR2 LQKENI. CDR3 amino acids: CASSRAAGWNTEAFF. The CDR3, as DNA: TGTGCCAGCTCACGTGCCGCAGGATGGAACACTGAAGCTTTCTTT.

This clone has more than one count but fewer than ten. The J gene is TRBJ2-6, the V gene TRBV7-2; 8 bases agree with TRBD1. The CDR3 runs 16 residues. Per the germline V gene, CDR1 is SGHTA and CDR2 is FQGNSA. The V and J ends lost 3 bases and 2 bases, in that order; junction bases with no gene match: 3. The CDR3 region is CASSLQGATGANVLTF. The DNA of the CDR3 is TGTGCCAGCAGCTTGCAGGGGGCCACTGGGGCCAACGTCCTGACTTTC.

The V gene is TRBV27, the J gene TRBJ2-5; D may be TRBD2 (5 bases). The germline V and J ends were trimmed by 4 bases and 11 bases, with 26 bases remaining between them. The CDR3 spans 16 residues. CDR1 is MNHEY, CDR2 SMNVEV, per germline (reference sequence). As DNA, the CDR3 is TGTGCCAGCAGTTCAGATACTAACCAAAGGACGGAGGAGCAGTACTTC. Translated, it gives CASSSDTNQRTEEQYF.

A word on this clone: Additional DNA sequences in this sample encode the identical CDR3. The V gene is TRBV5-1, the J gene TRBJ2-3, with 8 bases matching TRBD2. Looked up from germline, CDR1 is SGHRS and CDR2 is YFSETQ. This CDR3 spans 14 amino acids. V lost 4 bases to trimming and J lost 4 bases; unmatched junction nucleotides: 5. The CDR3 here is CASSPGGGPDTQYF. In DNA form, the CDR3 reads TGCGCCAGCAGCCCCGGGGGGGGTCCAGATACGCAGTATTTT.

This clone was counted a few times. The chain couples TRBV28 to TRBJ2-7; 8 positions agree with TRBD2. Germline values: CDR1 MDHEN, CDR2 SYDVKM. CDR3 length: 14 residues. The junction had 8 bases not matched to a gene; V was cut back by 3 bases and J by 7 bases. The CDR3 bases are TGTGCCAGCAGTTTGACGGGAGGGATAGGGGAGCAGTACTTC. Translating it yields CASSLTGGIGEQYF.

V is TRBV28 and J is TRBJ2-1; 11 bases map to TRBD2. The CDR3 length is 17 residues. Germline V lookup: CDR1 MDHEN, CDR2 SYDVKM. Unmatched junction bases numbered 15, after V lost 6 bases and J lost 8 bases. CDR3 amino acids: CASSRKGLTSGSHEQFF. CDR3 nucleotides: TGTGCCAGCAGCCGCAAGGGACTAACTAGCGGGAGTCATGAGCAGTTCTTC.

The chain links TRBV28 to TRBJ1-4, with 7 bases identical to TRBD1. Trimming at V came to 4 bases and at J to 0 bases, leaving 8 bases not matched to a gene. Germline loops: CDR1 MDHEN, CDR2 SYDVKM. The CDR3 has 17 residues. CDR3 sequence (DNA): TGTGCCAGCAGTTCCGCCCCCGGGACAGCAACTAATGAAAAACTGTTTTTT. This encodes CASSSAPGTATNEKLFF.

This CDR3 reads CASSTGDGSYEQYF. The CDR3 region has the DNA TGTGCCAGTAGTACAGGGGACGGATCCTACGAGCAGTACTTC. The rearrangement joins TRBV19 to TRBJ2-7; D perhaps matches TRBD1 (6 bases). V gave up 4 bases and J gave up 1 base, with 11 bases separating them. CDR3 length: 14 residues. CDR1 and CDR2 from the germline V gene are LNHDA and SQIVND (reference sequence).

This clone is termed medium-sized. The chain recombines TRBV6-1 with TRBJ1-3; 10 bases line up with TRBD1. The length of the CDR3 is 14 residues. Germline V gene lookup returns CDR1 MNHNS and CDR2 SASEGT. The trim removed 4 bases at V and 3 bases at J, leaving 0 bases unmatched. The CDR3, as DNA: TGTGCCAGCAGTGGGACAGGGGGTGGAAACACCATATATTTT. Translating gives CASSGTGGGNTIYF.